This is a list of T cell receptor beta chains from one sample in a study of blood T cell repertoires in COVID-19. Libraries were prepared by immunoSEQ multiplex PCR; TCRdb keeps only in-frame clonotypes and omits some of them. This table has around 70,000 clones, approximately 80% appearing once. The sequencing sample was made of peripheral blood. These receptors came from a man older than 75 with acute or convalescent COVID-19. Both conserved end residues are part of each CDR3. A D gene is named only where the DNA matches it firmly. The size entry is marked missing in some rows and otherwise reads once, few, many or a size class.

TRBD1	TRBV7-8	NA	TRBJ2-2	TGTGCCAGCAGTCCGTTGGCAGGGGGCACCGGGGAGCTGTTTTTT	CASSPLAGGTGELFF
NA	TRBV6-4	NA	TRBJ1-1	TGTGCCAGCAGTGACTCGGGCGGGGAAGCTGAAGCTTTCTTT	CASSDSGGEAEAFF
NA	TRBV28	NA	TRBJ2-3	TGTGCCAGCAGTGACGGACAGCCTCACACAGATACGCAGTATTTT	CASSDGQPHTDTQYF
TRBD1	TRBV7-2	NA	TRBJ1-5	TGTGCCAGCAGCCGACAGGGGGATCAGCCCCAGCATTTT	CASSRQGDQPQHF
NA	TRBV9	NA	TRBJ2-3	TGTGCCAGCAGCGTAACTATCATAGATACGCAGTATTTT	CASSVTIIDTQYF
NA	TRBV19	NA	TRBJ2-7	TGTGCCAGTAGTATTGGGTCAGACTTTTCCTACGAGCAGTACTTC	CASSIGSDFSYEQYF
NA	TRBV2	NA	TRBJ1-2	TGTGCCAGCAGTGAGTTCGGGGTATCAGGCTACACCTTC	CASSEFGVSGYTF
TRBD1	TRBV3-1/TRBV3-2	NA	TRBJ1-4	TGTGCCAGCAGCCAGGATAAAGGGACAGCCCGCGAAAAACTGTTTTTT	CASSQDKGTAREKLFF
NA	TRBV2	NA	TRBJ2-7	TGTGCCAGCAGCAAGACAGGCTACGAGCAGTACTTC	CASSKTGYEQYF
NA	TRBV6-5	once	TRBJ1-2	TGTGCCAGCAGTTACACTGCTAACTATGGCTACACCTTC	CASSYTANYGYTF
TRBD1	TRBV27	NA	TRBJ1-1	TGTGCCAGCAGTTTTTCGACAGGGAAAACTGAAGCTTTCTTT	CASSFSTGKTEAFF
TRBD1	TRBV19	NA	TRBJ1-6	TGTGCCAGTAGTAAACAGGGGGCAGATAATTCACCCCTCCACTTT	CASSKQGADNSPLHF
TRBD2	TRBV4-3	NA	TRBJ2-1	TGCGCCAGCAGCCAAGGGGCGGGGGCCTACAATGAGCAGTTCTTC	CASSQGAGAYNEQFF
NA	TRBV5-8	NA	TRBJ1-2	TGTGCCAGCAGCTTGCGGGAGAGTAGCTATGGCTACACCTTC	CASSLRESSYGYTF
TRBD2	TRBV5-1	NA	TRBJ2-2	TGCGCCAGCAGCTTCTGGCCCGGGACTAGCGGCACCGGGGAGCTGTTTTTT	CASSFWPGTSGTGELFF
NA	TRBV12-5	NA	TRBJ1-1	TGTGCTAGTGGTTTCCCCGGCGGTGGAGCTTTCTTT	CASGFPGGGAFF
NA	TRBV5-4	NA	TRBJ2-5	TGTGCCAGCAGCCCTCGTAGGGCTAGCCGAGGGATCCAAGAGACCCAGTACTTC	CASSPRRASRGIQETQYF
TRBD1	TRBV27	once	TRBJ1-2	TGTGCCAGCAGTTCAGGACAGGGTGATGGGTATGGCTACACCTTC	CASSSGQGDGYGYTF
TRBD2	TRBV7-2	NA	TRBJ2-3	TGTGCCAGCAGCCTGACTAGCGGCACAGATACGCAGTATTTT	CASSLTSGTDTQYF
TRBD1	TRBV2	NA	TRBJ2-7	TGTGCCAGCACCGGGGGACAGGACCCCTACGAGCAGTACTTC	CASTGGQDPYEQYF